A selection of T cell receptor beta chains follows, all from one sample in a study of T cell changes during pregnancy in multiple sclerosis. The assay was immunoSEQ multiplex PCR, and TCRdb's table has in-frame clones only and misses some. Seen here are under 50,000 clones, about 91% observed once, and the top ten hold approximately 0.81%. Sequenced material: CD4+ T cells from peripheral blood mononuclear cells, taken in the third trimester of pregnancy. Receptors originate from a female donor with multiple sclerosis, enrolled in a pregnancy study. Both conserved end residues are part of each CDR3. The D gene is left open where the match is weak. Clone size appears in some rows only: once, few, many, or a class for an expanded clone.

j_call d_call clone_size v_call cdr3_nt cdr3_aa
TRBJ2-7 - - TRBV28 TGTGCCAGCAGTTTATTTCGCGGGCAGTACTCTTCCTACGAGCAGTACTTC CASSLFRGQYSSYEQYF
TRBJ1-1 - - TRBV10-1 TGCGCCAGCAGTGACCAATACACTGAAGCTTTCTTT CASSDQYTEAFF
TRBJ2-3 - - TRBV10-2 TGCGCCAGCAATAACGGGTTCACAGATACGCAGTATTTT CASNNGFTDTQYF
TRBJ1-1 - - TRBV28 TGTGCCAGCAGTTTTCCTGAGGCAGGGTGGGGTATGGAAGCTTTCTTT CASSFPEAGWGMEAFF
TRBJ1-2 - - TRBV5-4 TGTGCCAGCAGACGACAGAACAAGGACTATGGCTACACCTTC CASRRQNKDYGYTF
TRBJ2-7 TRBD2 - TRBV6-5 TGTGCCAGCATAAGGACTAGCGGAGACTCCTACGAGCAGTACTTC CASIRTSGDSYEQYF
TRBJ2-2 - - TRBV4-2 TGTGCCAGCAGCCGAGGCACTAGTATTGTCGGGGAGCTGTTTTTT CASSRGTSIVGELFF
TRBJ2-5 - - TRBV7-9 TGTGCCAGCAGCTCTCCGTTAGAGACCCAGTACTTC CASSSPLETQYF
TRBJ2-7 - few TRBV19 TGTGCCAGTAGTTCCGGCGGGGTAGCGGCCTACGAGCAGTACTTC CASSSGGVAAYEQYF
TRBJ2-1 TRBD2 - TRBV5-6 TGTGCCAGCAGCTTGGGGACTAGCGTTTACAATGAGCAGTTCTTC CASSLGTSVYNEQFF
TRBJ2-5 - - TRBV4-1 TGCGCCAGCAGCCAAGCGGGAACACAAGAGACCCAGTACTTC CASSQAGTQETQYF
TRBJ1-5 - - TRBV30 TGTGCCTGGGTGAGGGGAGGTAGCAATCAGCCCCAGCATTTT CAWVRGGSNQPQHF
TRBJ1-5 TRBD1 - TRBV19 TGTGCCAGTAGTATCCCGACAGGGGCCTATAGCAATCAGCCCCAGCATTTT CASSIPTGAYSNQPQHF
TRBJ2-5 TRBD1 - TRBV5-1 TGCGCCAGCAGCAAGCAGGGGGCCAGGGAGACCCAGTACTTC CASSKQGARETQYF
TRBJ2-5 TRBD2 - TRBV2 TGTGCCAGCCTCACGGACGCGGGAGGGCCGCTCATAGAGACCCAGTACTTC CASLTDAGGPLIETQYF
TRBJ1-1 - - TRBV6-5 TGTGCCAGCAGGAAAGGACAGAGGAACACTGAAGCTTTCTTT CASRKGQRNTEAFF
TRBJ2-3 TRBD1 - TRBV10-3 TGTGCCATCGCTATGGACAGGGCTCCAGATACGCAGTATTTT CAIAMDRAPDTQYF
TRBJ1-1 TRBD1 - TRBV6-5 TGTGCCAGCAGTTATGAAGGACAGGGGGTTCGGAAAGCTTTCTTT CASSYEGQGVRKAFF
TRBJ2-2 - - TRBV6-6 TGTGCCAGCAGCGGCGGAGGGTCTACCGGGGAGCTGTTTTTT CASSGGGSTGELFF
TRBJ1-5 TRBD1 - TRBV7-9 TGTGCCAGCACCCTGACAGGGGCCAATCAGCCCCAGCATTTT CASTLTGANQPQHF
TRBJ2-7 TRBD2 - TRBV7-2 TGTGCCAGCAGCTTGACTAGCGGGGGCTACGAGCAGTACTTC CASSLTSGGYEQYF
TRBJ2-7 - - TRBV19 TGTGCCAGTAGTATTGAGGATGGAGGGGCGGGGGAGCAGTACTTC CASSIEDGGAGEQYF
TRBJ2-7 TRBD2 - TRBV28 TGTGCCAGCTCCGGGGGGGGCAGCTCCTACGAGCAGTACTTC CASSGGGSSYEQYF
TRBJ1-4 TRBD1 once TRBV29-1 TGCAGCGCCCAGACAGGGTCTTTAGAAAAACTGTTTTTT CSAQTGSLEKLFF
TRBJ2-3 - - TRBV5-1 TGCGCCAGCAGCTTCGACAAGGGGAGCACAGATACGCAGTATTTT CASSFDKGSTDTQYF
TRBJ1-1 TRBD1 - TRBV10-3 TGTGCCAGCCACAGGGGGATGAACACTGAAGCTTTCTTT CASHRGMNTEAFF
TRBJ2-1 TRBD2 once TRBV4-2 TGTGCCAGCAGGGTCCTAGCGGGAGATCGCAATGAGCAGTTCTTC CASRVLAGDRNEQFF
TRBJ2-6 - - TRBV4-2 TGTGCCAGCAGCCAAGATTTCGGTGGGGCCAACGTCCTGACTTTC CASSQDFGGANVLTF